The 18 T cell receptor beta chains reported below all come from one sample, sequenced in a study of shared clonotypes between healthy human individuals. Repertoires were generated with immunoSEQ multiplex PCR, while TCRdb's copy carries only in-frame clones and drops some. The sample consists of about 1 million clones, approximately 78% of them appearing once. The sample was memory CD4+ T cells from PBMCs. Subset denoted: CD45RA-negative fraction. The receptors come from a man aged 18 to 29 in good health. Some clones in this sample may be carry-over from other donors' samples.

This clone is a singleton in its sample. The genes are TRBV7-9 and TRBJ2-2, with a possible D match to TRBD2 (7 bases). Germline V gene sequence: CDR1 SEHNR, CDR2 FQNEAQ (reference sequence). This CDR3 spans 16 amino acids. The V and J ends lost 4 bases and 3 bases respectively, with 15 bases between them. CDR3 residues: CASSSEGGVDTGELFF. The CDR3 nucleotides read TGTGCCAGCAGCTCCGAGGGGGGGGTGGACACCGGGGAGCTGTTTTTT.

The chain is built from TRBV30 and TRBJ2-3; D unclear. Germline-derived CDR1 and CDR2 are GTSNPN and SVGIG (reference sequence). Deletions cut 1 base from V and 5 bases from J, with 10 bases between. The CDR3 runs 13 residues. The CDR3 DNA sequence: TGTGCCTGGAGTGGTGAGTCGGAAGATACGCAGTATTTT. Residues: CAWSGESEDTQYF.

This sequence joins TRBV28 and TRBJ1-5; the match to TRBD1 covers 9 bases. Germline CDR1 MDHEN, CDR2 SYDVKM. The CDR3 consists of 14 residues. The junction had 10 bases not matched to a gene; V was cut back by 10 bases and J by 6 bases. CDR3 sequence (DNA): TGTGCCATCTCTCCGGGACAGGGCAGTCAGCCCCAGCATTTT. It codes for CAISPGQGSQPQHF.

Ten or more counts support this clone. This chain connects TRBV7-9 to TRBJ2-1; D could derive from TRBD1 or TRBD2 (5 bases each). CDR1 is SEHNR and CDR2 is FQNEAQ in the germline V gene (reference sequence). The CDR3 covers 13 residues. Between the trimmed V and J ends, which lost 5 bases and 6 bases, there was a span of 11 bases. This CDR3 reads CASSLGTVNEQFF. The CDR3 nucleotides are TGTGCCAGCAGCCTGGGGACGGTCAATGAGCAGTTCTTC.

CDR3 DNA sequence: TGTGCCAGCAGCACGGGGACTAATTCCTACAATGAGCAGTTCTTC. This encodes CASSTGTNSYNEQFF. J is TRBJ2-1 and V is TRBV11-2; 7 nucleotides agree with TRBD2. The ends lost 5 bases at V and 1 base at J; junction bases unmatched: 5. The germline V gene has CDR1 SGHAT and CDR2 FQNNGV. The CDR3 totals 15 residues.

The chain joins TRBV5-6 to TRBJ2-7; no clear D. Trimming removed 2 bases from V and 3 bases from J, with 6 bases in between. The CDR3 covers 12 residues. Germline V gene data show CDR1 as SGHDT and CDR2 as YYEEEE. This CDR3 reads CASSFRSYEQYF. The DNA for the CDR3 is TGTGCCAGCAGCTTTAGGAGCTACGAGCAGTACTTC.

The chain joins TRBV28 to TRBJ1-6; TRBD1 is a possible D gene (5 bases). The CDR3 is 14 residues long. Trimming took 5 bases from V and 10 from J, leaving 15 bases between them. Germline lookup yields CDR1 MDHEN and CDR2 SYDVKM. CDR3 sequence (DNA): TGTGCCAGCAGTACATACAGGTCTGAATCACCCCTCCACTTT. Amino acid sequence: CASSTYRSESPLHF.

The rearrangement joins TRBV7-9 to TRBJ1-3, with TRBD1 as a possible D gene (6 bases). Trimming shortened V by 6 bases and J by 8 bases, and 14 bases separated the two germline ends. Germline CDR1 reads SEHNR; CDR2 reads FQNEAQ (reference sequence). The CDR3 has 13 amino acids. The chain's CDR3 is CASRQGALDTIYF. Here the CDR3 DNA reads TGTGCCAGCAGACAGGGCGCGTTGGACACCATATATTTT.

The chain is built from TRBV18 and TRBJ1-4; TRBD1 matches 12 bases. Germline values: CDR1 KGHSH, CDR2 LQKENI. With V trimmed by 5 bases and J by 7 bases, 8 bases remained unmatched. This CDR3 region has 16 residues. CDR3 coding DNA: TGTGCCAGCTCAAAACGGGACAGGGGGCAGATTGAAAAACTGTTTTTT. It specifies CASSKRDRGQIEKLFF.

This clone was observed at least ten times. CDR3: CASSQNSGSSYEQYF. As DNA, the CDR3 is TGCGCCAGCAGCCAGAATAGCGGGAGCTCCTACGAGCAGTACTTC. This chain uses TRBV4-3 with TRBJ2-7, with TRBD2 identical over 9 bases. Per germline, CDR1 LGHNA and CDR2 YSLEER. CDR3 length equals 15 residues. J lost 0 bases, V lost 3 bases, and 3 bases had no gene match.

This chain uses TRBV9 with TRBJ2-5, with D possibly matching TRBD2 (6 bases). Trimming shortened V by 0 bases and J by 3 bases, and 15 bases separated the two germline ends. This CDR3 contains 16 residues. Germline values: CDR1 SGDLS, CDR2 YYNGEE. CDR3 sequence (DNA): TGTGCCAGCAGCGTAGGGGCGGGAACCCCAGAAGAGACCCAGTACTTC. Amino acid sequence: CASSVGAGTPEETQYF.

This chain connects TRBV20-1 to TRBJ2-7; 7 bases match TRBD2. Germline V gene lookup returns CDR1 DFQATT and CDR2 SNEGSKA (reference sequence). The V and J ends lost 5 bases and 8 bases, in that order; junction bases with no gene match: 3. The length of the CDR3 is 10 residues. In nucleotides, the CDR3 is TGCAGTGCTCTGAGCGGGAAGCAGTACTTC. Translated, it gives CSALSGKQYF.

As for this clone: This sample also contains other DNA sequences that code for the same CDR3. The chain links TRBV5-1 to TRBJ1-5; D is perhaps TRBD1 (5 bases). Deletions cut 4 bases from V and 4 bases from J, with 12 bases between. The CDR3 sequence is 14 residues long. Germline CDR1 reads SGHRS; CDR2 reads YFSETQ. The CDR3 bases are TGCGCCAGCAGCAGCGGACAACCAAATCAGCCCCAGCATTTT. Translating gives CASSSGQPNQPQHF.

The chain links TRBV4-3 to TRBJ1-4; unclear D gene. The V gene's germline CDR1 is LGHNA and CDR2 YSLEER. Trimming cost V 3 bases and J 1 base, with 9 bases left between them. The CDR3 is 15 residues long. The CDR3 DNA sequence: TGCGCCAGCAGCCATGCGGGTAGAACTAATGAAAAACTGTTTTTT. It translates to CASSHAGRTNEKLFF.

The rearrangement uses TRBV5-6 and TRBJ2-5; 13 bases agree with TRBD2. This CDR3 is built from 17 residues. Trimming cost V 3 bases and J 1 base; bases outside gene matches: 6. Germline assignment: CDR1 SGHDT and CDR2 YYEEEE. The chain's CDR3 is CASSSGTSGTFQETQYF. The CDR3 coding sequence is TGTGCCAGCAGCTCCGGGACTAGCGGGACGTTCCAAGAGACCCAGTACTTC.

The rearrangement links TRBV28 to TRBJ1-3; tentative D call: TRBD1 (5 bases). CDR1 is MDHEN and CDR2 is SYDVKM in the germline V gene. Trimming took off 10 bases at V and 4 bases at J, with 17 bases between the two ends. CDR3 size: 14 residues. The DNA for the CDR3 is TGTGCCACCGTGAGCAGGGAAACAGGAAACACCATATATTTT. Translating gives CATVSRETGNTIYF.

The CDR3 DNA reads TGTGCCAGCAGTTACTCCCAATCAACTAATGAAAAACTGTTTTTT. It specifies CASSYSQSTNEKLFF. The chain has TRBV6-5 and TRBJ1-4; D call uncertain. The V and J ends lost 0 bases and 0 bases respectively, with 5 bases between them. Germline values: CDR1 MNHEY, CDR2 SVGAGI. CDR3 size: 15 residues.

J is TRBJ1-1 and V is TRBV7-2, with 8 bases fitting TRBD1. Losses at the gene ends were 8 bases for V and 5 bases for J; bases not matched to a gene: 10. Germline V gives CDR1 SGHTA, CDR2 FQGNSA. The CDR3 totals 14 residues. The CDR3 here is CASSRNRGETEAFF. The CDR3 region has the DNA TGTGCCAGCTCGAGGAACAGGGGGGAAACTGAAGCTTTCTTT.